Each of the 4 T cell receptor beta chains below was sequenced from the same sample in a study of PD-1 blockade in classical Hodgkin lymphoma. Each of the patients experienced relapse following autologous stem cell transplantation, and their brentuximab vedotin exposure differed. Profiled with immunoSEQ multiplex PCR; TCRdb holds only in-frame clones, not every one. Among 40,000 or so clones, around 83% were seen once, and the ten largest hold approximately 6%. The sequencing here drew on peripheral blood mononuclear cells (PBMCs), taken before the second cycle of nivolumab. The receptors were sampled from a human donor with classical Hodgkin lymphoma.

This chain connects TRBV7-8 to TRBJ2-3; 10 bases agree with TRBD2. The V gene's germline CDR1 is SGHVS and CDR2 FQNEAQ. The CDR3 extends over 13 amino acids. Trimming at V came to 4 bases and at J to 14 bases, leaving 9 bases not matched to a gene. CDR3 in amino acids: CASSSTSGRGAYF. The CDR3 DNA reads TGTGCCAGCAGCTCCACGAGCGGGAGGGGGGCGTATTTT.

This sequence joins TRBV10-3 and TRBJ1-1; no clear D gene. Trimming pared 6 bases from V and 3 bases from J, leaving 11 bases between. CDR1 is ENHRY and CDR2 is SYGVKD in the germline V gene. The CDR3 is 13 amino acids. This CDR3 is CAIREAWDTEAFF. The CDR3 region has the DNA TGTGCCATCAGGGAGGCTTGGGACACTGAAGCTTTCTTT.

The chain combines TRBV7-6 with TRBJ1-2; D perhaps matches TRBD1 (5 bases). V dropped 5 bases and J dropped 8 bases, with 15 bases sitting between them. CDR3 size: 13 residues. Germline V gives CDR1 SGHVS, CDR2 FNYEAQ. The CDR3 DNA is TGTGCCAGCAGCCAGGGTGGGAATGGAGGCTACACCTTC. Its protein product is CASSQGGNGGYTF.

The J gene is TRBJ2-3, the V gene TRBV9; D remains unclear. The CDR3 extends over 12 amino acids. The germline gives CDR1 SGDLS, CDR2 YYNGEE. The V and J ends lost 5 bases and 5 bases respectively, with 9 bases between them. The DNA of the CDR3 is TGTGCCAGCAGTAAGTACGGAGATACGCAGTATTTT. It is translated as CASSKYGDTQYF.